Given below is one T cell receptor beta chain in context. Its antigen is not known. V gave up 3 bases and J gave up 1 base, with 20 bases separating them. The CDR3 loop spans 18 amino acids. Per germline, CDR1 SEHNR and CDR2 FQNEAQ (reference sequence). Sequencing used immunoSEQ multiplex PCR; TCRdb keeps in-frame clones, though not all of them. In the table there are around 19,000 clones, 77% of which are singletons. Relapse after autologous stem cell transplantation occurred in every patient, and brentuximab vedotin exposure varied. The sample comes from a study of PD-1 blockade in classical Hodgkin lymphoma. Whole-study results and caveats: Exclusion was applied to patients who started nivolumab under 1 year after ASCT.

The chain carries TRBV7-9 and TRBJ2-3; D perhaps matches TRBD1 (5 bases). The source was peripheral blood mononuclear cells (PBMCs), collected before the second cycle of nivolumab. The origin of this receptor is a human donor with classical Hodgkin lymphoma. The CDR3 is CASSFSNKWGRGTDTQYF. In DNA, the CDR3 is TGTGCCAGCAGCTTTTCCAACAAGTGGGGCCGAGGCACAGATACGCAGTATTTT.